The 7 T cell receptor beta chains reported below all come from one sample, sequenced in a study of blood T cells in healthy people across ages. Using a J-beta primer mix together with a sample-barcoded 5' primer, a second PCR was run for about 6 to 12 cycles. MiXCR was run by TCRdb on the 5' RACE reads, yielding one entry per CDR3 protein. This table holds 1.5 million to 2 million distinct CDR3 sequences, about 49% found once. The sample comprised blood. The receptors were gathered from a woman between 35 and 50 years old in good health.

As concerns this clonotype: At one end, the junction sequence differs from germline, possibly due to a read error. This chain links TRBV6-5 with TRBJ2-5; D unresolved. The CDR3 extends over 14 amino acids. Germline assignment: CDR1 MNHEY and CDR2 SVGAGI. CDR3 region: CANSYGRYQETQYF. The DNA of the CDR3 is TGTGCCAACAGTTACGGCCGGTACCAAGAGACCCAGTACTTC.

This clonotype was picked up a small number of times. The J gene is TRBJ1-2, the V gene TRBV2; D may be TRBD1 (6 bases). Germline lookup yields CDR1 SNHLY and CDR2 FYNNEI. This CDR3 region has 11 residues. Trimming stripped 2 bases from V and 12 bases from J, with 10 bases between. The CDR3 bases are TGTGCCAGCAGTGAACAGGGGAGGGACACCTTC. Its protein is CASSEQGRDTF.

The CDR3 DNA is TGTGCCAGCATGATGGGGGCAGAGACCCAGTACTTC. Its translation is CASMMGAETQYF. The chain links TRBV28 to TRBJ2-5; weak D call: TRBD1 (6 bases). Germline V gene data show CDR1 as MDHEN and CDR2 as SYDVKM. Deletions cut 7 bases from V and 4 bases from J, with 10 bases between. The CDR3 extends over 12 amino acids.

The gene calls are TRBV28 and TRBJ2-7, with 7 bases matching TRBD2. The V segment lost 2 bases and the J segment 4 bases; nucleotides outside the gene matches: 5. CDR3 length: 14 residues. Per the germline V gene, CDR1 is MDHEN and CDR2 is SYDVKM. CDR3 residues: CASSLSGAQYEQYF. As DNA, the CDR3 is TGTGCCAGCAGTTTAAGCGGGGCCCAATACGAGCAGTACTTC.

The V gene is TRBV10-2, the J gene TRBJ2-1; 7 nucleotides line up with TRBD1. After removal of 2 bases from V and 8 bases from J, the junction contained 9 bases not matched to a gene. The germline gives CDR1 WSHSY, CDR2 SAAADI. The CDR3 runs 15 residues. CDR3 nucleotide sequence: TGCGCCAGCAGTGAGGCAGGACAGGCTATCGATGAGCAGTTCTTC. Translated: CASSEAGQAIDEQFF.

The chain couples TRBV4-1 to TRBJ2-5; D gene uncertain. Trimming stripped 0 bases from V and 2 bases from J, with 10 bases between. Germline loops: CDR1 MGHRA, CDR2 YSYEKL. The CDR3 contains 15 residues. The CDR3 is CASSQDGLLQETQYF. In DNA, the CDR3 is TGCGCCAGCAGCCAAGATGGTCTGTTACAAGAGACCCAGTACTTC.

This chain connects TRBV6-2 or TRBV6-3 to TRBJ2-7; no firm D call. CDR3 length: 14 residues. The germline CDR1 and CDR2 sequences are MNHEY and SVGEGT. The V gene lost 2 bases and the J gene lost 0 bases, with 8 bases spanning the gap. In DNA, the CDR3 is TGTGCCAGCAGTTACGAACGAAGCTCCTACGAGCAGTACTTC. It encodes CASSYERSSYEQYF.